These 24 T cell receptor beta chains share one sample of origin, sequenced in a study of CD8+ T cells in alopecia areata. cDNA reverse transcribed from extracted RNA served as the sequencing template. Sequencing used immunoSEQ multiplex PCR; TCRdb keeps in-frame clones, though not all of them. Counted here are 200,000 to 250,000 clones, 56% occurring once; the ten biggest clones make up roughly 5%. Sample: CD8+ T cells sorted from blood. The receptors were sampled from a human donor in good health.

This clone was seen more than once but under ten times. The chain links TRBV13 to TRBJ2-7; 8 bases line up with TRBD1. The J segment lost 4 bases and the V segment lost 5 bases, leaving 7 bases of the junction unmatched. CDR1 and CDR2 (germline): PRHDT, FYEKMQ (reference sequence). This CDR3 is 14 amino acids long. The CDR3, as DNA: TGTGCCAGCAGCGACAGGGGAGAAGGTTACGAGCAGTACTTC. Translated: CASSDRGEGYEQYF.

The chain uses TRBV30 and TRBJ1-1; D ambiguous. CDR1 and CDR2 (germline): GTSNPN, SVGIG (reference sequence). Trimming cost V 4 bases and J 0 bases, with 3 bases left between them. The CDR3 has 11 amino acids. In nucleotides, the CDR3 is TGTGCCTGGATGATGAACACTGAAGCTTTCTTT. This sequence encodes CAWMMNTEAFF.

This chain connects TRBV7-6 to TRBJ2-6; D remains ambiguous. The CDR3 covers 15 residues. V was trimmed by 2 bases and J by 0 bases, leaving 5 bases between them. Germline V gene sequence: CDR1 SGHVS, CDR2 FNYEAQ. This CDR3 reads CASSLTSSGANVLTF. The CDR3 nucleotides read TGTGCCAGCAGCTTAACATCCTCTGGGGCCAACGTCCTGACTTTC.

The chain couples TRBV9 to TRBJ2-3; D not certain. The germline V gene encodes CDR1 SGDLS and CDR2 YYNGEE. Trimming pared 0 bases from V and 10 bases from J, leaving 9 bases between. There are 12 residues in the CDR3. CDR3 in DNA: TGTGCCAGCAGCGTAGGGGCGGATGCGCAGTATTTT. Its protein product is CASSVGADAQYF.

The CDR3 DNA reads as TGTGCCAGCAGTGAAGGGGGCGGATACTACGAGCAGTACTTC. This codes for CASSEGGGYYEQYF. The chain employs TRBV2 and TRBJ2-7; tentatively, D is TRBD1 (5 bases). CDR1 is SNHLY, CDR2 FYNNEI, per germline. Trimming removed 1 base from V and 3 bases from J, with 10 bases in between. The CDR3 runs 14 residues.

V gene TRBV13 combines with J gene TRBJ1-1; maybe TRBD1 (6 bases). Trimming removed 1 base from V and 1 base from J, with 13 bases in between. The germline gives CDR1 PRHDT, CDR2 FYEKMQ (reference sequence). This CDR3 region has 16 residues. The DNA of the CDR3 is TGTGCCAGCAGCTTAGATTTCCGGACAGCGAACACTGAAGCTTTCTTT. Its protein product is CASSLDFRTANTEAFF.

The chain has TRBV5-1 and TRBJ1-3; D remains ambiguous. The germline V gene encodes CDR1 SGHRS and CDR2 YFSETQ. The germline V and J ends were trimmed by 4 bases and 2 bases, with 19 bases remaining between them. This CDR3 contains 17 residues. This CDR3 reads CASSLRVMPAPGNTIYF. CDR3 nucleotides: TGCGCCAGCAGCCTACGTGTTATGCCCGCGCCTGGAAACACCATATATTTT.

This clone was counted a few times. Here the CDR3 DNA reads TGTGCCAGCAGTTACTCCAGGGTCCCAGGAACCTACGAGCAGTACTTC. This gives the protein CASSYSRVPGTYEQYF. V is TRBV6-6 and J is TRBJ2-7, with a possible D match to TRBD1 (5 bases). The germline gives CDR1 MNHNY, CDR2 SVGAGI (reference sequence). Trimming stripped 0 bases from V and 2 bases from J, with 14 bases between. This CDR3 contains 16 residues.

The V call is TRBV5-6, the J call TRBJ2-7; D is uncertain. The CDR3 runs to 15 residues. V dropped 4 bases and J dropped 3 bases, with 17 bases sitting between them. Germline loops: CDR1 SGHDT, CDR2 YYEEEE. The DNA for the CDR3 is TGTGCCAGCAGCCCTAAACCGCGTACAGACTACGAGCAGTACTTC. It encodes CASSPKPRTDYEQYF.

The J gene is TRBJ2-7, the V gene TRBV5-1, with D perhaps TRBD2 (6 bases). This CDR3 is 15 amino acids long. In germline, CDR1 is SGHRS, CDR2 YFSETQ. Trimming removed 2 bases at V and 2 bases at J, with 14 bases between. CDR3 nucleotide sequence: TGCGCCAGCAGCTTTGGAGGCGGGGCGCCCTACGAGCAGTACTTC. Its protein product is CASSFGGGAPYEQYF.

Remarks on this clone: Other DNA sequences from this sample encode an identical CDR3 as well. The chain is built from TRBV29-1 and TRBJ1-1, with D uncertain. Trimming left V 6 bases short and J 3 bases short, with 8 bases between. Per germline, CDR1 SQVTM and CDR2 ANQGSEA. The CDR3 runs 11 residues. CDR3 loop: CSVERDTEAFF. The CDR3 DNA reads as TGCAGCGTCGAGAGGGACACTGAAGCTTTCTTT. Filled out from reference TRBV29-1 and TRBJ1-1, the complete variable domain reads SAVISQKPSRDICQRGTSLTIQCQVDSQVTMMFWYRQQPGQSLTLIATANQGSEATYESGFVIDKFPISRPNLTFSTLTVSNMSPEDSSIYLCSVERDTEAFFGQGTRLTVV.

The rearrangement joins TRBV13 to TRBJ2-5; D not resolved. CDR3 length: 14 residues. Germline assignment: CDR1 PRHDT and CDR2 FYEKMQ (reference sequence). The germline V and J ends were trimmed by 1 base and 4 bases, with 10 bases remaining between them. The CDR3 DNA is TGTGCCAGCAGCTTAGCGGGCCAGGTAGAGACCCAGTACTTC. It encodes CASSLAGQVETQYF.

This chain connects TRBV23-1 to TRBJ1-2, with a tentative D call TRBD1 (5 bases). TRBV23-1 is marked as an open reading frame, function uncertain. This CDR3 comprises 15 residues. V lost 10 bases and J lost 4, with 22 bases in between. The CDR3 DNA reads as TGCGCCACTGGGGGGAAGACAGTAGACGGCTATGGCTACACCTTC. This codes for CATGGKTVDGYGYTF.

The chain combines TRBV4-1 with TRBJ2-3; possibly TRBD1 for D (6 bases). This CDR3 spans 14 amino acids. Germline V gene lookup returns CDR1 MGHRA and CDR2 YSYEKL. V lost 4 bases and J 0 bases, leaving 8 bases between the germline ends. Here the CDR3 reads CASSRTASTDTQYF. The CDR3 nucleotides are TGCGCCAGCAGCCGGACAGCTAGCACAGATACGCAGTATTTT.

V and J are TRBV23-1 and TRBJ2-3; a possible D gene is TRBD1 (6 bases). TRBV23-1 is assigned to the ORF class and has an uncertain function. The V gene lost 8 bases and the J gene lost 2 bases, with 11 bases spanning the gap. This CDR3 comprises 13 residues. The CDR3 region is CASGQGYTDTQYF. Written as DNA, the CDR3 is TGCGCCAGCGGGCAGGGGTACACAGATACGCAGTATTTT.

This rearrangement joins TRBV9 to TRBJ1-3; D remains ambiguous. This CDR3 contains 14 residues. CDR1 SGDLS and CDR2 YYNGEE come from the germline V gene. V was trimmed by 1 base and J by 0 bases, leaving 5 bases between them. The CDR3 sequence is CASSVSGSGNTIYF. CDR3 sequence (DNA): TGTGCCAGCAGCGTATCGGGCTCTGGAAACACCATATATTTT.

This clone was observed a few times. This chain links TRBV5-6 with TRBJ2-3, with 8 nucleotides matching TRBD1. Trimming at V came to 0 bases and at J to 4 bases, leaving 13 bases not matched to a gene. The CDR3 spans 18 residues. Germline V gene lookup returns CDR1 SGHDT and CDR2 YYEEEE. CDR3 amino acids: CASSLGPGGTTLADTQYF. CDR3 coding DNA: TGTGCCAGCAGCTTGGGACCAGGGGGCACGACGTTGGCAGATACGCAGTATTTT.

With respect to this clone: The sample carries other DNA sequences with the same CDR3. The V gene is TRBV29-1, the J gene TRBJ1-1; unclear D gene. The CDR3 sequence is 12 residues long. Germline lookup yields CDR1 SQVTM and CDR2 ANQGSEA. The germline V and J ends were trimmed by 4 bases and 0 bases, with 6 bases remaining between them. As DNA, the CDR3 is TGCAGCGTTGGGACGGTGAACACTGAAGCTTTCTTT. Translated, it gives CSVGTVNTEAFF.

The V and J genes are TRBV9 and TRBJ1-2; a weak D match, TRBD1 (6 bases). Germline lookup yields CDR1 SGDLS and CDR2 YYNGEE. The CDR3 sequence is 14 residues long. V lost 0 bases, J lost 8 bases, and 14 bases lay in between. The CDR3 DNA follows: TGTGCCAGCAGCGTAGTGGCAGGGACATTGGGCTACACCTTC. Amino acid sequence: CASSVVAGTLGYTF.

The chain joins TRBV4-1 to TRBJ2-3, with no clear D. The CDR3 consists of 15 residues. Germline values: CDR1 MGHRA, CDR2 YSYEKL. The V gene lost 1 base and the J gene lost 2 bases, with 10 bases spanning the gap. CDR3 amino acids: CASSQVSGITDTQYF. CDR3 bases: TGCGCCAGCAGCCAAGTATCCGGAATCACAGATACGCAGTATTTT.

The gene calls are TRBV7-6 and TRBJ1-2; no reliable D call. Trimming took off 8 bases at V and 5 bases at J, with 27 bases between the two ends. The CDR3 length is 17 residues. Germline lookup yields CDR1 SGHVS and CDR2 FNYEAQ. CDR3 sequence reads: CASGPSSTASLEYGYTF. The DNA of the CDR3 is TGTGCCAGCGGCCCCTCCAGTACAGCCTCATTGGAATATGGCTACACCTTC.

The chain combines TRBV5-1 with TRBJ2-7; no definite D call. Germline CDR1 SGHRS, CDR2 YFSETQ. The CDR3 totals 15 residues. Deletions cut 0 bases from V and 2 bases from J, with 12 bases between. CDR3 sequence reads: CASSLERSSPYEQYF. CDR3 DNA sequence: TGCGCCAGCAGCTTGGAGAGATCATCCCCCTACGAGCAGTACTTC.

The J gene is TRBJ1-5, the V gene TRBV6-6; D is unclear. Germline loops: CDR1 MNHNY, CDR2 SVGAGI (reference sequence). V was clipped by 2 bases and J by 6 bases, with 8 bases between them. The CDR3 totals 13 residues. CDR3 coding DNA: TGTGCCAGCAGTTACGGCGGGAGTCAGCCCCAGCATTTT. Translating it yields CASSYGGSQPQHF.

J is TRBJ1-1 and V is TRBV6-5, with D tentatively TRBD1 (6 bases). V lost 0 bases, J lost 8 bases, and 10 bases lay in between. The CDR3 has 13 amino acids. The V gene's germline CDR1 is MNHEY and CDR2 SVGAGI. The CDR3 sequence is CASSYSDSGEAFF. The CDR3 DNA reads as TGTGCCAGCAGTTACTCGGACAGTGGAGAAGCTTTCTTT.